One and the same sample provided the 30 T cell receptor beta chains below, sequenced in a study of CD8+CD57+ T cells in acquired aplastic anemia. An expansion of CD8+CD57+ cells by flow cytometry had been shown in patients chosen for sequencing. Profiles of TCR beta VDJ and CDR3 were generated from a genomic DNA template. One entry per CDR3 protein results from TCRdb running MiXCR on the reads. Altogether about 270,000 distinct CDR3 sequences are present, about 80% being singletons, with the ten largest covering approximately 40%. Sequenced sample: sorted CD4+, CD8+, or CD8+CD57+ T cells (not recorded which) from PBMCs. The receptors originated from a human donor with aplastic anemia.

Note on this clonotype: Its ends do not fully match the called genes, so a read error is possible. This rearrangement joins TRBV9 to TRBJ2-3; D perhaps matches TRBD1 (5 bases). CDR3 length: 13 amino acids. Germline V gene sequence: CDR1 SGDLS, CDR2 YYNGEE. The CDR3 nucleotides read TGTGCCAGCAGCGCCGACAGCGCATCCTATAATTCATTT. This encodes CASSADSASYNSF.

With regard to this clonotype: An end of the junction differs from the germline gene, which may be a read error. The rearrangement uses TRBV7-8 and TRBJ1-2, with D uncertain. In germline, CDR1 is SGHVS, CDR2 FQNEAQ. The CDR3 totals 13 residues. CDR3 DNA sequence: TGTGCCAGCAGCTTAGCGGCAGATCATGGCACCAACTTC. Translation gives CASSLAADHGTNF.

This clonotype was seen a few times. The CDR3 sequence is CASSLAGSYGANYF. Written as DNA, the CDR3 is TGTGCCAGCAGCTTAGCGGGTAGCTACGGTGCCAACTATTTT. This rearrangement joins TRBV7-9 to TRBJ2-3; no clear D. The CDR3 is made up of 14 amino acids. The V gene lost 0 bases and the J gene lost 15 bases, with 19 bases spanning the gap. The germline V gene has CDR1 SEHNR and CDR2 FQNEAQ (reference sequence).

The chain joins TRBV15 to TRBJ2-1, with D unresolved. CDR1 is LNHNV and CDR2 is YYDKDF in the germline V gene (reference sequence). CDR3 length: 14 residues. V shed 1 base and J shed 10 bases, with 14 bases lying between them. The CDR3 loop reads CATSRGSEQKEQFF. Here the CDR3 DNA reads TGTGCCACCAGCAGAGGCAGCGAGCAAAAGGAGCAGTTCTTC.

The chain recombines TRBV6-6 with TRBJ2-7; 14 bases line up with TRBD2. The germline CDR1 and CDR2 sequences are MNHNY and SVGAGI (reference sequence). The CDR3 extends over 16 amino acids. V lost 5 bases, J lost 3 bases, and 6 bases stayed unmatched. The CDR3 protein is CASSGTSGSPFYEQYV. As DNA, the CDR3 is TGTGCCAGCAGTGGGACTAGCGGGAGTCCCTTCTACGAGCAGTACGTC.

The chain recombines TRBV7-6 with TRBJ2-3, with TRBD1 matching over 7 bases. The germline V gene encodes CDR1 SGHVS and CDR2 FNYEAQ. The CDR3 loop spans 16 amino acids. Trimming removed 5 bases from V and 4 bases from J; junction bases left unmatched: 12. Written as DNA, the CDR3 is TGTGCCAGCAGCACAAGGGCGACAGGGCTTGCAGATACGCAGTATTTT. Protein: CASSTRATGLADTQYF.

This clonotype was counted a single time. The chain is built from TRBV2 and TRBJ2-3; no clear D gene. Germline V gene data show CDR1 as SNHLY and CDR2 as FYNNEI. The CDR3 runs to 13 residues. With 10 bases removed from V and 4 bases from J, the gap between germline ends came to 15 bases. The CDR3 protein is CATVAAVPDTQYF. The CDR3 nucleotides read TGTGCCACTGTGGCCGCAGTCCCAGATACGCAGTATTTT.

The rearrangement uses TRBV7-2 and TRBJ2-1; D is undetermined. Germline CDR1 reads SGHTA; CDR2 reads FQGNSA. The CDR3 is 15 residues long. Trimming left V 1 base short and J 12 bases short, with 19 bases between. The CDR3 sequence: CASSLEAGPDTRQFF. In DNA, the CDR3 is TGTGCCAGCAGCTTAGAAGCTGGCCCCGATACGCGGCAGTTCTTC.

The V and J genes are TRBV7-8 and TRBJ2-1; 10 bases line up with TRBD1. V dropped 6 bases and J dropped 11; count of bases not matched to a gene: 13. Per the germline V gene, CDR1 is SGHVS and CDR2 is FQNEAQ. The CDR3 consists of 15 residues. The chain's CDR3 is CASRYRDRGDTQQFF. The CDR3, as DNA: TGTGCCAGCAGGTACCGGGACAGGGGCGATACTCAGCAGTTCTTC.

The V call is TRBV20-1, the J call TRBJ2-1; perhaps D is TRBD1 or TRBD2 (5 bases each). The CDR3 loop spans 21 amino acids. Deletions cut 6 bases from V and 10 bases from J, with 43 bases between. Germline CDR1 and CDR2: DFQATT and SNEGSKA (reference sequence). The CDR3 region is CSASSWGRKNTEADGLREQFF. DNA for the CDR3: TGCAGTGCCAGTAGTTGGGGACGCAAGAACACTGAAGCGGACGGGCTCAGGGAGCAGTTCTTC.

A remark on this clonotype: An end of the junction differs from the germline gene, which may be a read error. V gene TRBV15 combines with J gene TRBJ1-1; 8 bases agree with TRBD1. The CDR3 spans 14 residues. The V gene's germline CDR1 is LNHNV and CDR2 YYDKDF (reference sequence). The CDR3 DNA reads as TGTGCCAGCAGCGGAGGGGGGGAGCAGGGGGCCGAGTACTTC. It translates to CASSGGGEQGAEYF.

The chain has TRBV7-9 and TRBJ1-2; perhaps TRBD1 as D (6 bases). This CDR3 is built from 15 residues. Germline CDR1 and CDR2: SEHNR and FQNEAQ (reference sequence). Trimming stripped 3 bases from V and 8 bases from J, with 19 bases between. CDR3 coding DNA: TGTGCCAGCAGCTTGACAGGAAGCGGGGGGTGCGGCTACACCTTC. This translates into CASSLTGSGGCGYTF.

Only one count was recorded for this clonotype. Sequence at one end of the junction differs from germline and may be a read error. CDR3 region: CASSTDRALSPQRF. In DNA form, the CDR3 reads TGTGCCAGCAGTACGGACAGGGCACTATCGCCCCAGCGCTTC. This chain uses TRBV7-6 with TRBJ2-5, with TRBD1 matching over 8 bases. CDR3 length equals 14 residues. CDR1 SGHVS and CDR2 FNYEAQ come from the germline V gene.

This clonotype came up a few times. The chain couples TRBV7-9 to TRBJ2-1; 7 bases are shared with TRBD1. The CDR3 covers 16 residues. V lost 3 bases, J lost 12 bases, and 17 bases stayed unmatched. The germline V gene has CDR1 SEHNR and CDR2 FQNEAQ (reference sequence). CDR3 bases: TGTGCCAGCAGCTTTGATCTGACAGGGAACACTGAAGCGCAGTTCTTC. Amino acid sequence: CASSFDLTGNTEAQFF.

With respect to this clonotype: This likely comes from a read error, as the CDR3 has no conserved phenylalanine or tryptophan at its end. This rearrangement joins TRBV9 to TRBJ1-2; D remains ambiguous. From germline, CDR1 is SGDLS and CDR2 YYNGEE. The CDR3 extends over 16 amino acids. CDR3 nucleotide sequence: TGTGCCAGCGGCTCAGCGGGGAACGTTCAGTACTACGGCTACACCCTC. Its translation: CASGSAGNVQYYGYTL.

To note about this clonotype: No conserved phenylalanine or tryptophan ends this CDR3, so it is likely a read error. The limits of the CDR3 on the DNA are not certain, so only TCRdb's listed CDR3 is given. The chain joins TRBV7-9 to TRBJ2-3; TRBD1 is the table's D call and was not checked against the DNA. The CDR3 is made up of 13 amino acids, end residues included. Germline V CDR1 and CDR2: SEHNR, FQNEAQ (reference sequence). CDR3 sequence reads: CASSSGDRGLDYG.

The chain links TRBV7-8 to TRBJ1-1; D remains unclear. The CDR3 runs 15 residues. The germline V gene encodes CDR1 SGHVS and CDR2 FQNEAQ. The V gene lost 1 base and the J gene lost 13 bases, with 22 bases spanning the gap. As DNA, the CDR3 is TGTGCCAGCAGCTTAGATGTGAGTCGCGATACTGAATATTTCTTT. This encodes CASSLDVSRDTEYFF.

The chain links TRBV15 to TRBJ1-1; no reliable D call. The germline CDR1 and CDR2 sequences are LNHNV and YYDKDF (reference sequence). Deletions cut 1 base from V and 6 bases from J, with 24 bases between. The CDR3 runs 18 residues. The CDR3 DNA is TGTGCCACCAGCAGAGGCAGCGAGCACGAGGCCCAGAGCTCTGAAGCTTTCTTT. It encodes CATSRGSEHEAQSSEAFF.

This chain connects TRBV24-1 to TRBJ1-1; D is unclear. Between the trimmed V and J ends, which lost 7 bases and 0 bases, there was a span of 8 bases. CDR3 length: 13 residues. The V gene's germline CDR1 is KGHDR and CDR2 SFDVKD. This CDR3 is CATRSRVNTEAFF. In DNA form, the CDR3 reads TGTGCCACCAGATCCCGTGTGAACACTGAAGCTTTCTTT.

Regarding this clonotype: No conserved phenylalanine or tryptophan is present at the end of the CDR3, so a read error is the likely explanation. No DNA is shown, since the ends of the CDR3 on it are uncertain; the CDR3 is the one TCRdb lists. The chain recombines TRBV7-9 with TRBJ1-2. Looked up from germline, CDR1 is SEHNR and CDR2 is FQNEAQ (reference sequence). The CDR3 spans 13 residues, counting both ends. The CDR3 spells CASSQGGRGGNEA.

The chain joins TRBV11-1 to TRBJ2-1, with D uncertain. Germline V gene sequence: CDR1 SGHAT, CDR2 FQDESV (reference sequence). CDR3 length: 16 residues. The V gene lost 5 bases and the J gene lost 8 bases, with 22 bases spanning the gap. This chain's CDR3 is CASSPRPTRANYEQFF. DNA for the CDR3: TGTGCCAGCAGCCCGAGACCTACACGGGCCAACTATGAGCAGTTCTTC.

The V call is TRBV29-1, the J call TRBJ2-7, with TRBD2 identical over 7 bases. This CDR3 region has 14 residues. The germline gives CDR1 SQVTM, CDR2 ANQGSEA. Trimming removed 6 bases from V and 0 bases from J; junction bases left unmatched: 8. CDR3 coding DNA: TGCAGCGTCGCCGGGACTACCAGCTCCTACGAGCAGTACTTC. Protein product: CSVAGTTSSYEQYF.

V is TRBV7-8 and J is TRBJ1-2; D possibly corresponds to TRBD1 (6 bases). CDR1 is SGHVS and CDR2 is FQNEAQ in the germline V gene. Trimming removed 2 bases at V and 6 bases at J, with 19 bases between. CDR3 length: 16 amino acids. The CDR3: CASSLRDKGLDHGYTF. DNA of the CDR3: TGTGCCAGCAGCTTACGGGACAAGGGCTTGGACCATGGCTACACCTTC. The variable domain in full, with the rest retrieved from reference TRBV7-8 and TRBJ1-2, is GAGVSQSPRYKVAKRGQDVALRCDPISGHVSLFWYQQALGQGPEFLTYFQNEAQLDKSGLPSDRFFAERPEGSVSTLKIQRTQQEDSAVYLCASSLRDKGLDHGYTFGSGTRLTVV.

This clonotype was counted between two and nine times. Relative to the germline gene, one junction end is altered; a read error may explain this. The J gene is TRBJ2-5, the V gene TRBV10-3; 10 bases line up with TRBD2. The CDR3 has 16 amino acids. Germline loops: CDR1 ENHRY, CDR2 SYGVKD. The CDR3 DNA follows: TGTGCCATCAGTGAAGGTAGCGGGGGGTACCAAGATACCCAGTACTTC. It specifies CAISEGSGGYQDTQYF.

V is TRBV9 and J is TRBJ1-2; perhaps TRBD1 as D (5 bases). Germline assignment: CDR1 SGDLS and CDR2 YYNGEE. Trimming shortened V by 3 bases and J by 11 bases, and 17 bases separated the two germline ends. CDR3 length: 13 amino acids. The CDR3 nucleotides read TGTGCCAGCAGCGAAGGGGTTGCAAGAAGTTACACCTTC. It yields the protein CASSEGVARSYTF.

This clonotype showed up many times. This chain uses TRBV20-1 with TRBJ2-5, with a possible D match to TRBD2 (6 bases). V lost 0 bases and J 2 bases, leaving 19 bases between the germline ends. CDR1 DFQATT and CDR2 SNEGSKA come from the germline V gene (reference sequence). The CDR3 has 17 amino acids. CDR3 protein: CSARDLESGLIQETQYF. CDR3 DNA: TGCAGTGCTAGAGATCTAGAGAGCGGGCTTATACAAGAGACCCAGTACTTC.

As regards this clonotype: The junction differs from germline at one of its ends, possibly a read error. CDR3 sequence (DNA): TGTGCCAGTAGTATAGTGAGCGGAACCTACAAGGAGCACTTC. This encodes CASSIVSGTYKEHF. This chain uses TRBV19 with TRBJ2-7, with TRBD2 as a possible D gene (5 bases). Per the germline V gene, CDR1 is LNHDA and CDR2 is SQIVND (reference sequence). The CDR3 is made up of 14 amino acids.

Worth noting for this clonotype: Mismatch with germline at one junction end may stem from a read error. This sequence joins TRBV9 and TRBJ2-3, with D perhaps matching TRBD1 (5 bases). Germline CDR1 reads SGDLS; CDR2 reads YYNGEE. This CDR3 contains 14 residues. This chain's CDR3 is CASSSDSASYTSHF. The CDR3 DNA reads as TGTGCCAGCAGCTCCGACAGCGCCTCCTATACTTCACATTTT.

Turning to this clonotype: At one boundary the junction diverges from the germline segment, which might be a read error. J is TRBJ1-1 and V is TRBV7-3, with D perhaps matching TRBD1 (6 bases). Per the germline V gene, CDR1 is SGHTA and CDR2 is FQGTGA. The CDR3 runs 15 residues. CDR3 in amino acids: CASSSDRRGNTEPFF. CDR3 nucleotide sequence: TGTGCCAGCAGCTCAGACCGGAGGGGGAACACTGAACCTTTCTTT.

This clonotype has a single count. This likely comes from a read error, as the CDR3 has no conserved phenylalanine or tryptophan at its end. No DNA is shown, since the ends of the CDR3 on it are uncertain; the CDR3 is the one TCRdb lists. This chain connects TRBV7-6 to TRBJ2-3; TRBD1, the table's D call, lacks a check against the DNA. Including both end residues, the CDR3 is 13 amino acids long. Per the germline V gene, CDR1 is SGHVS and CDR2 is FNYEAQ. The CDR3 sequence is CASSSDRALSPHL.